This is a list of T cell receptor beta chains from one sample in a study of cytomegalovirus exposure and HLA in healthy donors. The data were produced by immunoSEQ multiplex PCR, yet TCRdb's version contains in-frame clones alone and is incomplete. The sample lists 55,000 to 75,000 clones, about 95% occurring once. The sequencing input was PBMCs. These receptors were obtained from a woman between 18 and 29 years old in good health and CMV-seronegative. CDR3s include the opening cysteine and the closing phenylalanine or tryptophan. D genes are given only for firm matches. Only some rows state a clone size, as once, few, many or a class for expanded clones.

cdr3_aa	cdr3_nt	j_call	v_call	d_call	clone_size
CASSALAGTSGANVLTF	TGTGCCAGCAGCGCCCTAGCGGGGACCTCTGGGGCCAACGTCCTGACTTTC	TRBJ2-6	TRBV7-2	TRBD2	-
CASSIRGKTNTGELFF	TGTGCCAGTAGTATTCGAGGGAAAACGAACACCGGGGAGCTGTTTTTT	TRBJ2-2	TRBV19	-	-
CASSPVGAYTGELFF	TGTGCCAGCAGTCCAGTTGGGGCCTACACCGGGGAGCTGTTTTTT	TRBJ2-2	TRBV11-2	-	-
CASSSVISGSGELFF	TGCGCCAGCAGCTCCGTGATCAGCGGGAGTGGGGAGCTGTTTTTT	TRBJ2-2	TRBV5-1	TRBD2	-
CASSTSPGLAGSNNEQFF	TGTGCCAGCAGCACTTCGCCGGGGCTAGCGGGAAGCAACAATGAGCAGTTCTTC	TRBJ2-1	TRBV7-2	TRBD2	-
CASSSGQGWADTQYF	TGTGCCAGCAGCTCAGGACAGGGTTGGGCAGATACGCAGTATTTT	TRBJ2-3	TRBV7-9	TRBD1	-
CASSEGPRGVTGELFF	TGTGCCAGCAGTGAGGGACCCAGGGGAGTCACCGGGGAGCTGTTTTTT	TRBJ2-2	TRBV2	-	-
CAISGGQADEKLFF	TGTGCCATCAGTGGGGGGCAGGCGGACGAAAAACTGTTTTTT	TRBJ1-4	TRBV10-3	-	-
CAISGPTSGGPSYNEQFF	TGTGCCATCAGTGGTCCGACTAGCGGGGGGCCCTCCTACAATGAGCAGTTCTTC	TRBJ2-1	TRBV10-3	TRBD2	-
CASSQGQGGYGYTF	TGCGCCAGCAGCCAGGGACAGGGTGGTTATGGCTACACCTTC	TRBJ1-2	TRBV4-3	TRBD1	once
CASSLGQNYGYTF	TGTGCCAGCAGCTTAGGACAAAACTATGGCTACACCTTC	TRBJ1-2	TRBV7-3	-	-
CARPGQGGHGYTF	TGTGCCAGACCTGGACAGGGAGGCCATGGCTACACCTTC	TRBJ1-2	TRBV21-1	-	-
CASSPGDGSYEQYF	TGTGCCAGCAGCCCGGGGGACGGTTCCTACGAGCAGTACTTC	TRBJ2-7	TRBV27	-	-
CASSLWDRRGDGYTF	TGTGCCAGCAGCTTGTGGGACAGGAGAGGCGATGGCTACACCTTC	TRBJ1-2	TRBV5-6	TRBD1	-
CASSLDRVGETQYF	TGTGCCAGCAGCTTGGACAGGGTAGGGGAGACCCAGTACTTC	TRBJ2-5	TRBV5-4	-	-
CASSQGPGTSGGTDTQYF	TGCGCCAGCAGCCAAGGTCCCGGGACTAGCGGGGGCACAGATACGCAGTATTTT	TRBJ2-3	TRBV4-3	TRBD2	-
CASSRLTGANEQYF	TGTGCCAGCAGCCGGCTGACAGGGGCCAACGAGCAGTACTTC	TRBJ2-7	TRBV7-9	TRBD1	-
CASSLSGRGTEAFF	TGTGCCAGCAGCTTGTCGGGCCGGGGCACTGAAGCTTTCTTT	TRBJ1-1	TRBV11-2	-	once
CASSLGQGTGYGYTF	TGTGCCAGCAGTTTAGGGCAGGGGACCGGCTATGGCTACACCTTC	TRBJ1-2	TRBV28	-	-
CASSPAGTLYGTQYF	TGTGCCAGCTCACCAGCGGGGACTCTGTATGGGACCCAGTACTTC	TRBJ2-5	TRBV18	-	-
CASSAAGGNQPQHF	TGTGCCAGCAGCGCTGCAGGGGGCAATCAGCCCCAGCATTTT	TRBJ1-5	TRBV28	-	-
CASSQDGGLAGLGNEQFF	TGCGCCAGCAGCCAAGATGGGGGACTAGCGGGATTGGGCAATGAGCAGTTCTTC	TRBJ2-1	TRBV4-3	TRBD2	-
CASSIDRGYEQYF	TGTGCCAGTAGTATAGATCGAGGTTACGAGCAGTACTTC	TRBJ2-7	TRBV19	-	-
CASHLGGPEQPQHF	TGTGCCAGCCACCTGGGGGGGCCCGAACAGCCCCAGCATTTT	TRBJ1-5	TRBV19	-	-
CASTPDSADHNYGYTF	TGTGCCAGCACCCCGGACAGCGCGGATCATAACTATGGCTACACCTTC	TRBJ1-2	TRBV6-6	-	-
CASSSGGALQFF	TGTGCCAGCAGCTCGGGGGGGGCGCTACAGTTCTTC	TRBJ2-1	TRBV14	TRBD2	-
CASSFGGPSTDTQYF	TGCGCCAGCAGCTTTGGGGGCCCTAGCACAGATACGCAGTATTTT	TRBJ2-3	TRBV5-1	-	-
CASSDHPTGGGWTDTQYF	TGCGCCAGCAGTGACCACCCGACGGGGGGTGGGTGGACAGATACGCAGTATTTT	TRBJ2-3	TRBV10-1	TRBD2	-
CASSVDIAGGRYEQFF	TGTGCCAGCAGCGTCGACATAGCGGGAGGGCGCTATGAGCAGTTCTTC	TRBJ2-1	TRBV9	TRBD2	-
CASSLGLAGGTDTQYF	TGTGCCAGCAGCTTGGGACTAGCGGGAGGCACAGATACGCAGTATTTT	TRBJ2-3	TRBV5-4	TRBD2	few
CASSVDRERHEQYF	TGTGCCAGCAGCGTAGACAGGGAAAGGCACGAGCAGTACTTC	TRBJ2-7	TRBV7-3	TRBD1	once
CASSLYRQPGDYGYTF	TGTGCCAGCAGTTTATATAGGCAGCCGGGGGACTATGGCTACACCTTC	TRBJ1-2	TRBV27	-	-
CASSGPGSSGANVLTF	TGTGCCAGCAGCGGCCCCGGGAGCTCTGGGGCCAACGTCCTGACTTTC	TRBJ2-6	TRBV13	-	-
CASSTEGLAGYNEQFF	TGTGCCAGCAGCACGGAGGGACTAGCGGGATACAATGAGCAGTTCTTC	TRBJ2-1	TRBV21-1	-	-
CASSQPGRGPNDEQFF	TGCGCCAGCAGCCAACCCGGGAGGGGGCCTAACGATGAGCAGTTCTTC	TRBJ2-1	TRBV4-1	-	-
CASSPPAGELFF	TGTGCCAGCAGCCCGCCGGCCGGGGAGCTGTTTTTT	TRBJ2-2	TRBV5-4	-	-
CASSRTGSGDEQYF	TGTGCCAGCAGCCGGACAGGGAGTGGAGACGAGCAGTACTTC	TRBJ2-7	TRBV28	TRBD1	-
CAISDRGGTYEQYF	TGTGCCATCAGTGACAGGGGTGGGACCTACGAGCAGTACTTC	TRBJ2-7	TRBV10-3	-	-
CASSARQGAVTTETQYF	TGTGCCAGCAGCGCACGACAGGGGGCGGTTACCACGGAGACCCAGTACTTC	TRBJ2-5	TRBV7-2	TRBD1	-
CASSPRPGSRGEKLFF	TGTGCCAGCAGTCCCCGGCCGGGTAGCCGAGGTGAAAAACTGTTTTTT	TRBJ1-4	TRBV2	-	-
CASSPGQATGPQHF	TGCGCCAGCAGCCCTGGACAAGCCACGGGGCCCCAGCATTTT	TRBJ1-5	TRBV5-1	-	-
CASSGTGHHLMNTEAFF	TGTGCCAGCAGTGGGACAGGCCACCACCTTATGAACACTGAAGCTTTCTTT	TRBJ1-1	TRBV2	TRBD1	-
CASSYSGGVGQPQHF	TGTGCCAGCAGTTACTCGGGAGGGGTTGGGCAGCCCCAGCATTTT	TRBJ1-5	TRBV6-5	-	-
CASSPALAGANEQFF	TGTGCCAGCTCACCGGCCCTAGCGGGGGCCAATGAGCAGTTCTTC	TRBJ2-1	TRBV18	TRBD2	-
CASSLGSGPQETQYF	TGCGCCAGCAGCTTGGGTAGCGGTCCCCAAGAGACCCAGTACTTC	TRBJ2-5	TRBV5-1	-	-
CASSPRIGEGVAEELFF	TGTGCCAGCAGCCCCCGAATTGGGGAGGGGGTGGCCGAGGAGCTGTTTTTT	TRBJ2-2	TRBV9	-	-
CAISTRDKSYEQYF	TGTGCCATCTCTACCCGGGATAAATCCTACGAGCAGTACTTC	TRBJ2-7	TRBV11-3	-	-
CAIADTNTGELFF	TGTGCCATCGCGGACACCAACACCGGGGAGCTGTTTTTT	TRBJ2-2	TRBV10-3	-	-
CASSLAGTGGGGYTF	TGTGCCAGCAGCTTGGCCGGGACAGGGGGGGGTGGCTACACCTTC	TRBJ1-2	TRBV5-4	TRBD1	-
CASSLGTEYEQYF	TGTGCCAGCAGCTTGGGGACAGAGTACGAGCAGTACTTC	TRBJ2-7	TRBV5-5	-	-
CASRAGVSGELFF	TGTGCCAGCAGGGCCGGGGTCTCCGGGGAGCTGTTTTTT	TRBJ2-2	TRBV2	-	-
CASSPDRGSFQPQHF	TGTGCCAGCAGCCCGGACAGGGGTAGTTTTCAGCCCCAGCACTTT	TRBJ1-5	TRBV6-5	TRBD1	once
CASTNSGGVETQYF	TGTGCCAGCACCAATAGCGGGGGGGTGGAGACCCAGTACTTC	TRBJ2-5	TRBV5-6	TRBD2	-
CASSSRANEKLFF	TGTGCCAGCAGTTCGCGGGCTAATGAAAAACTGTTTTTT	TRBJ1-4	TRBV28	-	-
CASSRLTGSTNEKLFF	TGCGCCAGCAGCCGCCTCACCGGGTCCACTAATGAAAAACTGTTTTTT	TRBJ1-4	TRBV4-3	-	-
CASEGAGGEQYF	TGTGCCAGCGAGGGGGCTGGGGGCGAGCAGTACTTC	TRBJ2-7	TRBV6-9	TRBD1	-